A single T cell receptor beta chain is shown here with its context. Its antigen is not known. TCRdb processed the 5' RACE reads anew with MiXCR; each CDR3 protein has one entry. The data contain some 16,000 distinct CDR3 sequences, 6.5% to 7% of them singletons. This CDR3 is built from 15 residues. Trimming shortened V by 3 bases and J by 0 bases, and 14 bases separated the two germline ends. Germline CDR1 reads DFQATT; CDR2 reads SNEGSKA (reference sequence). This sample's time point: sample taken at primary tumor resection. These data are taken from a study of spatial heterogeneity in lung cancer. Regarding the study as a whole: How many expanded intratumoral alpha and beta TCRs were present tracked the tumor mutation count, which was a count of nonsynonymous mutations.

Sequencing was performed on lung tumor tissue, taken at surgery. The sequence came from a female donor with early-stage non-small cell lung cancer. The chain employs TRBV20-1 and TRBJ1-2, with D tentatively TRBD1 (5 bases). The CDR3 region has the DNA TGCAGTGCTAGGTATTGGGGCAGGACTAACTATGGCTACACCTTC. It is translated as CSARYWGRTNYGYTF.